This is a list of T cell receptor beta chains from one sample in a study of cytomegalovirus exposure and HLA in healthy donors. Produced via immunoSEQ multiplex PCR; TCRdb's table is partial and in-frame only. The data contain tens of thousands of clones, roughly 89% of them singletons. Sequenced input: PBMCs. These receptors came from a woman younger than 35 in good health and CMV-seropositive. Both conserved end residues are part of each CDR3. The D gene is left open where the match is weak. Clone size is given for some rows only: seen once, a few or many times, or a class if the clone is expanded.

.,TRBJ1-2,TRBV4-2,15,.,CASSQDSGTNYGYTF,TGTGCCAGCAGCCAAGATTCGGGGACTAACTATGGCTACACCTTC
.,TRBJ2-3,TRBV7-8,13,TRBD1,CASSLGQGHTQYF,TGTGCCAGCAGCTTAGGACAGGGTCATACGCAGTATTTT
.,TRBJ1-1,TRBV27,15,.,CASSPNRVTNTEAFF,TGTGCCAGCAGTCCAAACAGGGTAACGAACACTGAAGCTTTCTTT
.,TRBJ2-1,TRBV5-3,20,.,CARIDMSAAPKESRGSEQFF,TGTGCCAGAATAGATATGTCCGCGGCTCCCAAGGAGAGCCGTGGAAGTGAGCAGTTCTTC
.,TRBJ2-1,TRBV28,16,TRBD1,CASRYSGTGTFSEQFF,TGTGCCAGCAGGTATTCCGGGACAGGGACATTTAGTGAGCAGTTCTTC
.,TRBJ2-7,TRBV18,14,.,CASSPVAGPGEQYF,TGTGCCAGCTCACCAGTTGCAGGGCCTGGCGAGCAGTACTTC
once,TRBJ1-5,TRBV10-3,13,.,CAISRQDHQPQHF,TGTGCCATCAGCCGACAGGATCATCAGCCCCAGCATTTT
.,TRBJ1-1,TRBV5-5,16,.,CASASRQGIFSTEAFF,TGTGCCAGCGCATCAAGGCAGGGGATCTTCTCAACTGAAGCTTTCTTT
.,TRBJ1-3,TRBV11-2,14,.,CASSLEASGNTIYF,TGTGCCAGCAGCTTAGAGGCATCTGGAAACACCATATATTTT
.,TRBJ1-1,TRBV21-1,17,.,CASSKGFETGLGTEAFF,TGTGCCAGCAGCAAAGGTTTCGAGACAGGGTTGGGCACTGAAGCTTTCTTT
.,TRBJ2-1,TRBV2,13,.,CASGGTSYNEQFF,TGTGCCAGCGGGGGCACATCCTACAATGAGCAGTTCTTC